This is a list of T cell receptor beta chains from one sample in a study of blood T cell repertoires in COVID-19. The method was immunoSEQ multiplex PCR; TCRdb's version includes in-frame clones alone and lacks a portion of them. Of some 250,000 clones in the sample, approximately 86% are singletons; the top ten hold roughly 0.8%. Material for sequencing was peripheral blood. Receptors were obtained from a woman aged 25 to 39 with acute or convalescent COVID-19. Each CDR3 is given with its conserved first and last residue. The order of the fields is clone size, J gene, D gene, V gene, CDR3 DNA, CDR3 protein. A D gene is named only where the DNA matches it firmly. Not every row has a clone size; where given, it reads once, few, many or a size class.

clone size: NA
J gene: TRBJ2-7
D gene: NA
V gene: TRBV5-1
CDR3 DNA: TGCGCCAGCAGCGCCGGAAACCCGTGGGCGGAGCAGTACTTC
CDR3 protein: CASSAGNPWAEQYF

clone size: few
J gene: TRBJ2-1
D gene: NA
V gene: TRBV9
CDR3 DNA: TGTGCCAGCAGCGTAGATGAAAGGGGGTCCTACAATGAGCAGTTCTTC
CDR3 protein: CASSVDERGSYNEQFF

clone size: NA
J gene: TRBJ2-5
D gene: TRBD1
V gene: TRBV7-2
CDR3 DNA: TGTGCCAGCAGCGCACACAGGGGTGGAGAGACCCAGTACTTC
CDR3 protein: CASSAHRGGETQYF

clone size: NA
J gene: TRBJ1-5
D gene: NA
V gene: TRBV19
CDR3 DNA: TGTGCCAGTAATCCGGACGGGGGTTATAGCAATCAGCCCCAGCATTTT
CDR3 protein: CASNPDGGYSNQPQHF

clone size: once
J gene: TRBJ1-2
D gene: NA
V gene: TRBV25-1
CDR3 DNA: TGTGCCAGCAGTGAGGCAGGTGGCGACTATGGCTACACCTTC
CDR3 protein: CASSEAGGDYGYTF

clone size: NA
J gene: TRBJ2-1
D gene: NA
V gene: TRBV18
CDR3 DNA: TGTGCCAGCTCACCTCCAGGCACAGGACGTAAAGGCAATGAGCAGTTCTTC
CDR3 protein: CASSPPGTGRKGNEQFF

clone size: NA
J gene: TRBJ2-1
D gene: TRBD2
V gene: TRBV19
CDR3 DNA: TGTGCCAGTAGTATCGGACTAGCGGGAGGTGTCAATGAGCAGTTCTTC
CDR3 protein: CASSIGLAGGVNEQFF

clone size: NA
J gene: TRBJ1-2
D gene: NA
V gene: TRBV3-1/TRBV3-2
CDR3 DNA: TGTGCCAGCAGCCAAGGTCCGGGGTTCGGCTACACCTTC
CDR3 protein: CASSQGPGFGYTF

clone size: NA
J gene: TRBJ2-2
D gene: NA
V gene: TRBV21-1
CDR3 DNA: TGTGCCAGCAGCAAAACGCGTGAGTTCACCGGGGAGCTGTTTTTT
CDR3 protein: CASSKTREFTGELFF

clone size: NA
J gene: TRBJ1-1
D gene: NA
V gene: TRBV6-2/TRBV6-3
CDR3 DNA: TGTGCCAGCAGTAACCGAGACAGAAACAACACTGAAGCTTTCTTT
CDR3 protein: CASSNRDRNNTEAFF

clone size: NA
J gene: TRBJ2-7
D gene: TRBD2
V gene: TRBV28
CDR3 DNA: TGTGCCAGCAGTTGGACTAGCGGGAGGGACGAGCAGTACTTC
CDR3 protein: CASSWTSGRDEQYF

clone size: NA
J gene: TRBJ2-7
D gene: NA
V gene: TRBV6-2/TRBV6-3
CDR3 DNA: TGTGCCAGCAGTGCGGAGGGATACGAGCAGTACTTC
CDR3 protein: CASSAEGYEQYF

clone size: NA
J gene: TRBJ2-1
D gene: TRBD1
V gene: TRBV12-5
CDR3 DNA: TGTGCTAGTGGTTTGGTATTCACGACAACGGGACAGGCAGACAATGAGCAGTTCTTC
CDR3 protein: CASGLVFTTTGQADNEQFF

clone size: NA
J gene: TRBJ1-4
D gene: NA
V gene: TRBV6-5
CDR3 DNA: TGTGCCAGCAGACGGGGGTTAAATGAAAAACTGTTTTTT
CDR3 protein: CASRRGLNEKLFF

clone size: NA
J gene: TRBJ1-6
D gene: NA
V gene: TRBV12-3/TRBV12-4
CDR3 DNA: TGTGCCAGCAGTTTAGGCGGATATTCACCCCTCCACTTT
CDR3 protein: CASSLGGYSPLHF

clone size: NA
J gene: TRBJ1-3
D gene: NA
V gene: TRBV5-4
CDR3 DNA: TGTGCCAGCAGCCTCAGGGGAAGGGGAAACACCATATATTTT
CDR3 protein: CASSLRGRGNTIYF

clone size: NA
J gene: TRBJ2-4
D gene: NA
V gene: TRBV5-4
CDR3 DNA: TGTGCCACCTCTCCCCGCGCTGCCTTAAACATTCAGTACTTC
CDR3 protein: CATSPRAALNIQYF

clone size: NA
J gene: TRBJ2-7
D gene: TRBD2
V gene: TRBV11-3
CDR3 DNA: TGTGCCAGCAGCTTAGTCTCGGGAGGGCCGGTAGACGAGCAGTACTTC
CDR3 protein: CASSLVSGGPVDEQYF

clone size: NA
J gene: TRBJ2-7
D gene: TRBD2
V gene: TRBV11-3
CDR3 DNA: TGTGCCAGCAGCTTAGAGACTAGCGGACTCCCCTACGAGCAGTACTTC
CDR3 protein: CASSLETSGLPYEQYF

clone size: NA
J gene: TRBJ2-5
D gene: TRBD1
V gene: TRBV10-3
CDR3 DNA: TGTGCCATCAGTGGGGGACAGGGGGCGGGAGAGACCCAGTACTTC
CDR3 protein: CAISGGQGAGETQYF

clone size: NA
J gene: TRBJ1-6
D gene: NA
V gene: TRBV24-1
CDR3 DNA: TGTGCCACCAGGGAGGACAGAGATTCACCCCTCCACTTT
CDR3 protein: CATREDRDSPLHF

clone size: NA
J gene: TRBJ1-2
D gene: NA
V gene: TRBV19
CDR3 DNA: TGTGCCAGTAGTATATCAGTTGGCGGGGCCCCAAGCTGGGGCTACACCTTC
CDR3 protein: CASSISVGGAPSWGYTF

clone size: NA
J gene: TRBJ2-7
D gene: TRBD1
V gene: TRBV9
CDR3 DNA: TGTGCCAGCAGCGTGGGGACAGGGGGCAGGTACGAGCAGTACTTC
CDR3 protein: CASSVGTGGRYEQYF

clone size: NA
J gene: TRBJ1-3
D gene: TRBD1
V gene: TRBV29-1
CDR3 DNA: TGCAGCGTTGAGACAGGGGGCCCTGGAAACACCATATATTTT
CDR3 protein: CSVETGGPGNTIYF